The 9 T cell receptor beta chains presented below share a single source sample, sequenced in a study of ipilimumab plus nivolumab after autologous stem cell transplantation. TCRdb's copy holds only in-frame clones and misses some; the assay was immunoSEQ multiplex PCR. The top ten clones hold around 0.9% of a sample with about 47,000 clones, about 88% of them seen once. This specimen consisted of PBMCs, obtained in a trial of ipilimumab plus nivolumab as post-transplant consolidation. The receptor set was obtained from a male donor with multiple myeloma.

The rearrangement links TRBV5-1 to TRBJ1-2, with D uncertain. Germline CDR1 SGHRS, CDR2 YFSETQ. The CDR3 loop spans 14 amino acids. The germline V and J ends were trimmed by 0 bases and 4 bases, with 10 bases remaining between them. The CDR3 coding sequence is TGCGCCAGCAGCTTGGCTGGGTCTGGCTATGGCTACACCTTC. It yields the protein CASSLAGSGYGYTF.

V is TRBV4-1 and J is TRBJ1-1, with 10 bases lining up with TRBD1. This CDR3 contains 14 residues. In germline, CDR1 is MGHRA, CDR2 YSYEKL. V was pared by 2 bases and J by 10 bases, with 7 bases of the junction left unmatched. DNA for the CDR3: TGCGCCAGCAGCCAACCGGGGACAGGGGCACGAGCTTTCTTT. Its translation: CASSQPGTGARAFF.

This sequence joins TRBV27 and TRBJ2-2; unclear D gene. V lost 1 base, J lost 0 bases, and 6 bases lay in between. Germline CDR1 MNHEY, CDR2 SMNVEV (reference sequence). CDR3 length: 15 amino acids. CDR3 in amino acids: CASSLFSTNTGELFF. In DNA form, the CDR3 reads TGTGCCAGCAGTTTATTCTCTACGAACACCGGGGAGCTGTTTTTT.

The chain links TRBV10-3 to TRBJ2-1; 8 bases match TRBD2. With 0 bases clipped from V and 4 bases from J, the junction kept 5 bases outside the gene matches. Germline CDR1 ENHRY, CDR2 SYGVKD. This CDR3 has 16 amino acids. CDR3 nucleotides: TGTGCCATCAGTGAGTCGCGCGGGAGGACTTACAATGAGCAGTTCTTC. This codes for CAISESRGRTYNEQFF.

This clone turned up a few times. The chain links TRBV12-5 to TRBJ1-5; D gene uncertain. Trimming left V 1 base short and J 1 base short, with 5 bases between. This CDR3 is built from 14 residues. The germline gives CDR1 LGHNT, CDR2 FRNRAP. The CDR3 DNA sequence: TGTGCTAGTGGTTTGGCCGTGAGCAATCAGCCCCAGCATTTT. Protein sequence: CASGLAVSNQPQHF. Looking up the rest from reference TRBV12-5 and TRBJ1-5 gives the full variable domain: DARVTQTPRHKVTEMGQEVTMRCQPILGHNTVFWYRQTMMQGLELLAYFRNRAPLDDSGMPKDRFSAEMPDATLATLKIQPSEPRDSAVYFCASGLAVSNQPQHFGDGTRLSIL.

The chain combines TRBV19 with TRBJ2-5, with D perhaps matching TRBD1 or TRBD2 (5 bases each). The germline gives CDR1 LNHDA, CDR2 SQIVND (reference sequence). Trimming left V 7 bases short and J 3 bases short, with 18 bases between. This CDR3 comprises 15 residues. The CDR3 protein is CASNARDASEETQYF. CDR3 coding DNA: TGTGCCAGTAATGCCCGGGACGCGAGCGAAGAGACCCAGTACTTC.

This clone was found a few times. The rearrangement links TRBV5-6 to TRBJ2-1; D call uncertain. The ends were cut back, 4 bases at V and 3 bases at J, with 11 bases in the middle. This CDR3 spans 14 amino acids. From germline, CDR1 is SGHDT and CDR2 YYEEEE. The CDR3 loop reads CASSQGRSYNEQFF. CDR3 in DNA: TGTGCCAGCAGCCAAGGACGGAGCTACAATGAGCAGTTCTTC.

This chain joins TRBV7-2 and TRBJ2-2; no clear D gene. The germline V gene has CDR1 SGHTA and CDR2 FQGNSA. Trimming left V 0 bases short and J 2 bases short, with 7 bases between. The CDR3 totals 15 residues. This CDR3 reads CASSLAYRNTGELFF. The CDR3, as DNA: TGTGCCAGCAGCTTAGCTTACAGAAACACCGGGGAGCTGTTTTTT.

V and J are TRBV5-1 and TRBJ2-5; TRBD2 matches at 9 bases. The J call may be in error: the DNA end matches TRBJ2-7 better. Germline-derived CDR1 and CDR2 are SGHRS and YFSETQ. There are 15 residues in the CDR3. CDR3: CASSVPLAGVPEQYF. In DNA, the CDR3 is TGCGCCAGCAGCGTACCCTTAGCGGGAGTCCCCGAGCAGTACTTC.